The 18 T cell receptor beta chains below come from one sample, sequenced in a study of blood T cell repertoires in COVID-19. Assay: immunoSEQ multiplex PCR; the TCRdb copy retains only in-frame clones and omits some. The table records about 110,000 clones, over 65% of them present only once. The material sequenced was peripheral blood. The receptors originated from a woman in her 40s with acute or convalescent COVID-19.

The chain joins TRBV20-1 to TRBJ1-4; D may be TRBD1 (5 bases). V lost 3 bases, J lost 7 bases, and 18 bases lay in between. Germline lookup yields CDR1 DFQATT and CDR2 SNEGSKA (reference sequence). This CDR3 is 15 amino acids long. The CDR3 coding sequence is TGCAGTGCTAGTCCGTCCCGGGGGGAGAGTGAAAAACTGTTTTTT. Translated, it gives CSASPSRGESEKLFF.

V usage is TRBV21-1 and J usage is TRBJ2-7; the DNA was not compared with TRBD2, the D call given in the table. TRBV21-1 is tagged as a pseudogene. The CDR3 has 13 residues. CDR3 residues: CASSKDLGGEQYF. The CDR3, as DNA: TGTGCCAGCAGCAAAGATTTGGGAGGCGAGCAGTACTTC.

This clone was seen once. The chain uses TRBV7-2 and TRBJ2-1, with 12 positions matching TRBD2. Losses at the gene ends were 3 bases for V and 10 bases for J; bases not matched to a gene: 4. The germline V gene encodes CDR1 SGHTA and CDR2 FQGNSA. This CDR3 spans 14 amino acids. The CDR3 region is CASSFIGLAGEQFF. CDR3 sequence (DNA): TGTGCCAGCAGCTTTATAGGACTAGCGGGGGAGCAGTTCTTC.

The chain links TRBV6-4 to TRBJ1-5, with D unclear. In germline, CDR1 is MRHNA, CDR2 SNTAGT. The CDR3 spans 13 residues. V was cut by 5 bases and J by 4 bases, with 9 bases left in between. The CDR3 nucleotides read TGTGCCAGCAGTCCCGAGGAGAATCAGCCCCAGCATTTT. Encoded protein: CASSPEENQPQHF.

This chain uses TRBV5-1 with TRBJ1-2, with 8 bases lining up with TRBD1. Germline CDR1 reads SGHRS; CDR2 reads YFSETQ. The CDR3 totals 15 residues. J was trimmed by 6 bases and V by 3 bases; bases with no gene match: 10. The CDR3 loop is CASSSRTGTFDGYTF. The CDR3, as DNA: TGCGCCAGCAGCTCGCGGACAGGGACGTTCGATGGCTACACCTTC.

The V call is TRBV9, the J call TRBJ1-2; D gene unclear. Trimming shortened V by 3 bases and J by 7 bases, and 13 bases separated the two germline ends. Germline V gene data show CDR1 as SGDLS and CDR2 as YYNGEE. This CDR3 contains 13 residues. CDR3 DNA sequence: TGTGCCAGCAGCGCCGTAAATTCGGGTGGCTACACCTTC. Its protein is CASSAVNSGGYTF.

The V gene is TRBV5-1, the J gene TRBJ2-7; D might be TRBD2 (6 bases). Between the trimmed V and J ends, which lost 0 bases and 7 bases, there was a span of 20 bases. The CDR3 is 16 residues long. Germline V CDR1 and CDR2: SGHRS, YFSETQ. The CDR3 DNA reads TGCGCCAGCAGCTTGGGGAACGGGGGAACTACGGGAGAGCAGTACTTC. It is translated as CASSLGNGGTTGEQYF.

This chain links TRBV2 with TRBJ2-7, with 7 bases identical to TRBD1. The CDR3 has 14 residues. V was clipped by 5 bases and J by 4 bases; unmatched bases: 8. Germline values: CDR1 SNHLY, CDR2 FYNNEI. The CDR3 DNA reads TGTGCCAGCAGTTGGGGACAGAACGCTTACGAGCAGTACTTC. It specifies CASSWGQNAYEQYF.

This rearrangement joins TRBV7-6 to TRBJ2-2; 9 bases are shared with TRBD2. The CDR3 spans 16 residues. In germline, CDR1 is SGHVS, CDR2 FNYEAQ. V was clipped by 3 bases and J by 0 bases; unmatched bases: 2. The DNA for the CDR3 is TGTGCCAGCAGCTTGGTAGCGGGGGCGAACACCGGGGAGCTGTTTTTT. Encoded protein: CASSLVAGANTGELFF.

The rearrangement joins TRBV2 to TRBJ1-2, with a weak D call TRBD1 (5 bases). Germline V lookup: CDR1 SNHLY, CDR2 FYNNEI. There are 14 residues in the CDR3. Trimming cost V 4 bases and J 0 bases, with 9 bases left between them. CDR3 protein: CASSAAGANYGYTF. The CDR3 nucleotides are TGTGCCAGCAGTGCGGCGGGGGCTAACTATGGCTACACCTTC.

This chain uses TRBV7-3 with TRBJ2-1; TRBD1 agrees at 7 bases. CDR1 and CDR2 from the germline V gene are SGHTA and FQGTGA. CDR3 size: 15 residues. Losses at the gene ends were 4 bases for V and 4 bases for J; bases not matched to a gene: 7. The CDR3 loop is CASSSTGDGYNEQFF. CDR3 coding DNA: TGTGCCAGCAGCTCCACAGGGGACGGGTACAATGAGCAGTTCTTC.

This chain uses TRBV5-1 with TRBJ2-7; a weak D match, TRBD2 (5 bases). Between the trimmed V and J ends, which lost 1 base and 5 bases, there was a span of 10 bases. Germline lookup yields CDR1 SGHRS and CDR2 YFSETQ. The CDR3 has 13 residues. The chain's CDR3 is CASSLTLGNEQYF. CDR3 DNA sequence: TGCGCCAGCAGCTTGACCCTCGGGAACGAGCAGTACTTC.

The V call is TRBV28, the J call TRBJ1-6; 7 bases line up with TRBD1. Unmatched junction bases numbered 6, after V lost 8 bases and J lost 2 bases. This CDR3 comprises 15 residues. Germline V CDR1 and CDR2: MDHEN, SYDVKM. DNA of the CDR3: TGTGCCAGCGACCCGACAGGGACCTATAATTCACCCCTCCACTTT. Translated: CASDPTGTYNSPLHF.

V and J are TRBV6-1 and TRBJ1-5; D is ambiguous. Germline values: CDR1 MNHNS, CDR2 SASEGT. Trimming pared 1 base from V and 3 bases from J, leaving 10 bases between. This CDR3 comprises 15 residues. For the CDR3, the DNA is TGTGCCAGCAGTGAAGGGTCAGGTGCCAATCAGCCCCAGCATTTT. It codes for CASSEGSGANQPQHF.

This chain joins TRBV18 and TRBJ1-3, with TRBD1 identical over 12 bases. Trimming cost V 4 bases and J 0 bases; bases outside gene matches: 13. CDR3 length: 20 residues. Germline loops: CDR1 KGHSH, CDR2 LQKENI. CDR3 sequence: CASSRLPGQGAPSSGNTIYF. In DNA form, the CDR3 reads TGTGCCAGCTCACGACTCCCGGGACAGGGGGCCCCGTCCTCTGGAAACACCATATATTTT.

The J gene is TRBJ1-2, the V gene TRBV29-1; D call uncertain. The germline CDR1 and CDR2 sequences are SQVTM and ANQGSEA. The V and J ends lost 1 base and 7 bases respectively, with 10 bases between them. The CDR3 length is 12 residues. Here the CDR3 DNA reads TGCAGCGTTGAAGGCACCCCGGGTGGCTACACCTTC. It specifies CSVEGTPGGYTF.

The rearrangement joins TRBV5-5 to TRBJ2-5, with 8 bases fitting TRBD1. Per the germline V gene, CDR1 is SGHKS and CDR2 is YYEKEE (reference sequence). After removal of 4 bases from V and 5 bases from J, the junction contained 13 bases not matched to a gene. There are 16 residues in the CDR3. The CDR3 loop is CASSGPTGEIWETQYF. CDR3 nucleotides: TGTGCCAGCAGCGGGCCGACAGGGGAAATTTGGGAGACCCAGTACTTC.

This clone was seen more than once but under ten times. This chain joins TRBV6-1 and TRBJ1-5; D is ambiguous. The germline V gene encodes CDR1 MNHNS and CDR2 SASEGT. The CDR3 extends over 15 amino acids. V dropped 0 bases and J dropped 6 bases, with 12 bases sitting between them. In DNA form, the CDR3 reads TGTGCCAGCAGTGAAGCTGTCGGGTTCCCTCAGCCCCAGCATTTT. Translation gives CASSEAVGFPQPQHF.